Listed below are T cell receptor beta chains from one sample, sequenced in a study of control samples from healthy donors and cancer patients. TCRdb's table, derived via immunoSEQ multiplex PCR, lists solely in-frame clones and lacks some. The data contain approximately 150,000 clones, about 89% of them singletons. Sequenced material: blood. The receptors derive from a man aged 18 to 30 in good health. Both conserved end residues are part of each CDR3. D genes are given only for firm matches. Expanded clones get a size class; other rows say once, few or many, or leave the size out.

cdr3_aa d_call j_call clone_size v_call
CASSYSGLGLAGGPYQETQYF TRBD2 TRBJ2-5 . TRBV6-2/TRBV6-3
CASSLNYTASKFF . TRBJ2-1 once TRBV5-4
CASSLFADEQFF . TRBJ2-1 . TRBV7-2
CASSFGQFGQPQHF . TRBJ1-5 . TRBV27
CASSGLGWGGRTEAFF . TRBJ1-1 . TRBV25-1
CASSEGPTWEQYF . TRBJ2-7 . TRBV27
CAISILGTVSYNEQFF . TRBJ2-1 . TRBV10-3
CAWRPGQLNEKLFF . TRBJ1-4 . TRBV30
CASSPTRENQPQHF . TRBJ1-5 . TRBV18
CASSLSRPGDQPQHF . TRBJ1-5 . TRBV27
CASSPIAGRMIDTQYF TRBD2 TRBJ2-3 . TRBV6-2/TRBV6-3
CASSPKDRGSSSANYGYTF TRBD1 TRBJ1-2 . TRBV5-1
CASTPSGTASETQYF TRBD1 TRBJ2-5 . TRBV25-1
CASSPVGGRTEAFF . TRBJ1-1 . TRBV6-2/TRBV6-3
CASSLSTDPGELFF . TRBJ2-2 . TRBV5-4
CASQNTGELFF . TRBJ2-2 once TRBV27
CASSAGTLSSYEQYF . TRBJ2-7 . TRBV2
CASSLGPGQGFGYTF TRBD1 TRBJ1-2 . TRBV5-1
CSVSAPGYTF . TRBJ1-2 . TRBV29-1
CASIGSGANRRQYF . TRBJ2-7 . TRBV6-5
CASSYQGRPGNTIYF . TRBJ1-3 . TRBV28
CATSTPPRGGIASPLHF . TRBJ1-6 . TRBV15
CASAFWFQGTNEKLFF . TRBJ1-4 . TRBV5-5
CASSIGTGYGNQPQHF TRBD1 TRBJ1-5 . TRBV19
CASSLVGRGLQPQHF . TRBJ1-5 . TRBV7-2
CARSLGGGGNSPLHF . TRBJ1-6 . TRBV5-1
CASSARTSSTGELFF . TRBJ2-2 . TRBV2
CASSLTTTENTEAFF . TRBJ1-1 . TRBV5-1
CASSLEAGGPEQYF TRBD2 TRBJ2-7 . TRBV7-6
CASSRSRGNYNEQFF . TRBJ2-1 . TRBV7-2
CASSPRGQGYQPQHF . TRBJ1-5 few TRBV18
CASSPSGGAYNEQFF TRBD2 TRBJ2-1 . TRBV7-7
CAISPGGNGNSPLHF . TRBJ1-6 . TRBV10-3
CSVYNQETQYF . TRBJ2-5 . TRBV29-1
CASSGSSPQETQYF . TRBJ2-5 . TRBV5-1
CATSRGTGTGRHEQYF TRBD1 TRBJ2-7 once TRBV15
CASSSGTGFSGNTIYF TRBD1 TRBJ1-3 . TRBV19
CASSSERGAYNEQFF TRBD2 TRBJ2-1 . TRBV5-4
CASSQEGGPYEQYF . TRBJ2-7 . TRBV4-1
CASRDTGGAAGYTF TRBD1 TRBJ1-2 . TRBV2
CASSQGTYYEQYF . TRBJ2-7 . TRBV4-3
CASSREGVGLNYGYTF . TRBJ1-2 . TRBV28